This TCR beta chain appears in the sequencing data of a study of T cells expressing NK-cell markers. Turning to the study itself: All TCR beta repertoires analysed originated from sorted CD3+CD56+NKG2C+, CD3+CD56+NKG2C- and CD3+CD56-NKG2C+ T cells. Most of the eight sequenced donors tested HCMV-seropositive; one tested seronegative.

Production of TCR beta cDNA relied on 5'RACE template switching with UMIs. TCRdb re-called the 5' RACE reads and gives one entry per CDR3 protein, without DNA. Its table lists about 390,000 distinct CDR3 sequences. The CDR3 contains 15 residues. Germline values: CDR1 SGHKS, CDR2 YYEKEE (reference sequence). Turning to this clonotype: The target antigen is unknown.

Overall study findings and caveats: Whether expanded NKG2C+ T cell clones were HCMV-specific remained unclear.

V usage is TRBV5-5 and J usage is TRBJ2-3; the D gene TCRdb calls, TRBD1, cannot be checked with no DNA. Sequenced material: blood T cells: a sorted CD56 or NKG2C T cell subset, CD4+ or CD8+ T cells, or bulk PBMC T cells (not recorded which). The sequence was obtained from a woman between 50 and 59 years old in good health. This chain's CDR3 is CASKLSAEVTDTQYF.